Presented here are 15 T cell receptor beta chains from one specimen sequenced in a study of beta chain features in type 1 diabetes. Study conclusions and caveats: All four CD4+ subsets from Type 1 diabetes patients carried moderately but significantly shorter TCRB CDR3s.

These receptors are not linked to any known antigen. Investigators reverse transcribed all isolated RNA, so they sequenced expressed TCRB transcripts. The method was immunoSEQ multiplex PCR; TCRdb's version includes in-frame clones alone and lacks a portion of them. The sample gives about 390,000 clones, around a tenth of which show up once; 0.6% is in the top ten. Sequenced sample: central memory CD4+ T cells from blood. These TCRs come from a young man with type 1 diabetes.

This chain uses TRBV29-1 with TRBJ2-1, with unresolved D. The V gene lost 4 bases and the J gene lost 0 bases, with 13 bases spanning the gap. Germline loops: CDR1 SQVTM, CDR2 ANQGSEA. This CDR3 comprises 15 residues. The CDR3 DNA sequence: TGCAGCGTTGTCTCCGATGGGGTCTCCTACAATGAGCAGTTCTTC. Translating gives CSVVSDGVSYNEQFF.

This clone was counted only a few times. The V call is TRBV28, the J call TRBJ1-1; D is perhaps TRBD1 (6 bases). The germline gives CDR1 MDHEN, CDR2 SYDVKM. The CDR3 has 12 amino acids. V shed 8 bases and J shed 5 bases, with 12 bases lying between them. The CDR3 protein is CASGKGGTEAFF. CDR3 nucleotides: TGTGCCAGCGGCAAAGGGGGGACTGAAGCTTTCTTT.

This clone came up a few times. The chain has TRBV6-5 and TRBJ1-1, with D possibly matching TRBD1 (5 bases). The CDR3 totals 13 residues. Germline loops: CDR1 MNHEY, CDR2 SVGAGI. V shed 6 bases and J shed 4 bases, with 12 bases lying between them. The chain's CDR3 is CASRGEGRTEAFF. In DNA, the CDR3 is TGTGCCAGCAGGGGGGAGGGGCGCACTGAAGCTTTCTTT.

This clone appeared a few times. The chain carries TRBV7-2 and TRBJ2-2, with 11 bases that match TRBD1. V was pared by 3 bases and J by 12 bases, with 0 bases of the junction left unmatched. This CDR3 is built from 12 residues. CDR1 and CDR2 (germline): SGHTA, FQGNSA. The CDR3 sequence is CASSLDRGQLFF. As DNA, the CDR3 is TGTGCCAGCAGCTTGGACAGGGGGCAGCTGTTTTTT.

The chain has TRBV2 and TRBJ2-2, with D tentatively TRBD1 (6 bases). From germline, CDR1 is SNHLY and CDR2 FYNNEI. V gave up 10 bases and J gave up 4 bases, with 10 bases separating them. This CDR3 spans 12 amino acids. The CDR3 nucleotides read TGTGCCACCCGAGGGGGCACCGGGGAGCTGTTTTTT. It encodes CATRGGTGELFF.

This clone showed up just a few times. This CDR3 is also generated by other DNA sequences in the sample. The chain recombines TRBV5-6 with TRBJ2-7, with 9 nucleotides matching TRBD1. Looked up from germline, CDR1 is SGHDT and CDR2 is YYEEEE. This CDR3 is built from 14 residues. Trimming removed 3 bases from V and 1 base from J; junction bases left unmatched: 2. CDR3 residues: CASSSDRGSYEQYF. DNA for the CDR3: TGTGCCAGCAGCTCCGACAGGGGGTCCTACGAGCAGTACTTC.

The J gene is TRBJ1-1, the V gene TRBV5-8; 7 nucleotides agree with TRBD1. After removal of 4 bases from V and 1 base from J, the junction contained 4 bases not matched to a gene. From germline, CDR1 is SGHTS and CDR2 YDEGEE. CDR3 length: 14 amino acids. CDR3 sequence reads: CASSRDSRNTEAFF. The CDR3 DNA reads TGTGCCAGCAGCCGGGACAGCCGGAACACTGAAGCTTTCTTT.

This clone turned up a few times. CDR3 sequence: CASSPAAEYGYTF. As DNA, the CDR3 is TGTGCCAGCAGTCCGGCGGCAGAGTATGGCTACACCTTC. This chain uses TRBV6-5 with TRBJ1-2; D gene ambiguous. With 5 bases removed from V and 5 bases from J, the gap between germline ends came to 12 bases. The CDR3 length is 13 residues. Germline V gene lookup returns CDR1 MNHEY and CDR2 SVGAGI.

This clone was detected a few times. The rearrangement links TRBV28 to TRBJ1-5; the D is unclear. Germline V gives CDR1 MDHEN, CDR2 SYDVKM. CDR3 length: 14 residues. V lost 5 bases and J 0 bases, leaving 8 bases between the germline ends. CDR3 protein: CASSPQFSNQPQHF. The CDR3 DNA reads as TGTGCCAGCAGTCCCCAATTTAGCAATCAGCCCCAGCATTTT.

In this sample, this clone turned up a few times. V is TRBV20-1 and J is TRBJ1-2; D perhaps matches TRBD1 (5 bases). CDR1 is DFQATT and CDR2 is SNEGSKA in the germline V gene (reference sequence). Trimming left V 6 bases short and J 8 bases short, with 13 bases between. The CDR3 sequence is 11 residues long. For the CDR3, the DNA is TGCAGTGCAGGGGTGGTGGGCGGCTACACCTTC. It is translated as CSAGVVGGYTF.

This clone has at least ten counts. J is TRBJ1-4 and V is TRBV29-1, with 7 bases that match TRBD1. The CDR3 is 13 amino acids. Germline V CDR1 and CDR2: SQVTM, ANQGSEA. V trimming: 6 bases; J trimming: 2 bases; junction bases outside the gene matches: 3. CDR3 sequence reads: CSVGGGTNEKLFF. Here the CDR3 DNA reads TGCAGCGTCGGAGGGGGCACTAATGAAAAACTGTTTTTT.

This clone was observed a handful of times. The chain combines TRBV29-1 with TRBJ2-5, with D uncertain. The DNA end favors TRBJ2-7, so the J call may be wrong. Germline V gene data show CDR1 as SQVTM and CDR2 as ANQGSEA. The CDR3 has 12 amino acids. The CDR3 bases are TGCAGCGTTGACGGCAGACCCTACGAGCAGTACTTC. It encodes CSVDGRPYEQYF.

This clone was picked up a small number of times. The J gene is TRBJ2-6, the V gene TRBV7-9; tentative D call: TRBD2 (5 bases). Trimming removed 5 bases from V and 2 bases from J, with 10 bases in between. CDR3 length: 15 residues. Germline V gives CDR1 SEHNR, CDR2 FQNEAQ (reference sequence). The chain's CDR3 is CASSLRTPGANVLTF. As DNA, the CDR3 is TGTGCCAGCAGCCTTCGGACTCCTGGGGCCAACGTCCTGACTTTC.

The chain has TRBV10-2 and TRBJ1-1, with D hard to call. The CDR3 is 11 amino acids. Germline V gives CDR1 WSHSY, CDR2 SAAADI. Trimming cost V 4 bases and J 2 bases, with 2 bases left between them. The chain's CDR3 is CASSGNTEAFF. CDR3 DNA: TGCGCCAGCAGTGGAAACACTGAAGCTTTCTTT.

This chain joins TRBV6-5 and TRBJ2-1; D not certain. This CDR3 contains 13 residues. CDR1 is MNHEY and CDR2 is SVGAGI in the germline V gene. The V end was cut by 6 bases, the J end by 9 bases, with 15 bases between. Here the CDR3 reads CASSSIGGSEQFF. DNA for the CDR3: TGTGCCAGCAGCTCCATCGGTGGAAGTGAGCAGTTCTTC.